These 29 T cell receptor beta chains were sequenced from one sample in a study of metastatic and nonmetastatic thyroid tumors. TCRdb re-clonotyped the PCR reads via MiXCR. Here the sample spans around 40,000 clones, roughly a sixth being singletons. Until they underwent thyroid surgery, no patient had received any treatment. Sample: blood. All receptors derive from a male donor with papillary thyroid cancer or a benign thyroid nodule (not recorded which). Some clones in this sample may be carry-over from other donors' samples.

This clone was seen more than once but under ten times. V and J are TRBV27 and TRBJ1-6, with a tentative D call TRBD1 (6 bases). This CDR3 contains 15 residues. Per the germline V gene, CDR1 is MNHEY and CDR2 is SMNVEV (reference sequence). The ends were cut back, 6 bases at V and 9 bases at J, with 18 bases in the middle. The CDR3 spells CASSLNRDRFSPLHF. Here the CDR3 DNA reads TGTGCCAGCAGCCTTAATCGTGACAGGTTTTCACCCCTCCACTTT.

Points on this clone: The conserved phenylalanine or tryptophan is not found at the CDR3 terminus, so this likely reflects a read error. The limits of the CDR3 on the DNA are not certain, so only TCRdb's listed CDR3 is given. CDR3 in amino acids: CASSEGVWNEHYFGP. This chain joins TRBV19 and TRBJ2-3; TRBD1, the table's D call, lacks a check against the DNA. Germline CDR1 and CDR2: LNHDA and SQIVND (reference sequence). The CDR3 is 15 residues long, ends included.

This clone was counted ten times or more. This chain uses TRBV7-8 with TRBJ1-1; 12 bases line up with TRBD1. Germline trimming cut 2 bases from V and 10 bases from J; bases unmatched to any gene: 2. CDR1 is SGHVS, CDR2 FQNEAQ, per germline. The CDR3 is 13 amino acids. In nucleotides, the CDR3 is TGTGCCAGCAGCTTATCGGGACAGGGGGCAGCTTTCTTT. The encoded protein is CASSLSGQGAAFF.

This clone was observed at least ten times. The chain is built from TRBV7-8 and TRBJ1-2; D is unresolved. Germline V gene lookup returns CDR1 SGHVS and CDR2 FQNEAQ. CDR3 size: 14 residues. V lost 2 bases and J 6 bases, leaving 13 bases between the germline ends. Written as DNA, the CDR3 is TGTGCCAGCAGCTTACAAGGGAGCCGAAATGGCTACACCTTC. Amino acids: CASSLQGSRNGYTF.

In its sample, this clone was seen many times. The chain's CDR3 is CASSGYLPGRYNYGYTF. The CDR3 coding sequence is TGTGCCAGCAGCGGATACTTACCCGGACGGTATAACTATGGCTACACCTTC. The chain has TRBV9 and TRBJ1-2; D ambiguous. Germline V gene sequence: CDR1 SGDLS, CDR2 YYNGEE. The length of the CDR3 is 17 residues. The V gene lost 3 bases and the J gene lost 1 base, with 19 bases spanning the gap.

This clone was recorded many times. The rearrangement links TRBV12-3 or TRBV12-4 to TRBJ2-1; 9 bases align to TRBD2. The CDR3 covers 15 residues. V lost 6 bases and J lost 8; bases outside the gene matches: 11. The CDR3 coding sequence is TGTGCCAGCAGACTTGGGCGGGGGGGATCCGATGAGCAGTTCTTC. It encodes CASRLGRGGSDEQFF.

This clone was seen at least ten times. A much larger clone differs by one base, so this may be a read error. The same CDR3 arises from other DNA sequences in this sample as well. V and J are TRBV6-1 and TRBJ2-2, with D hard to call. CDR1 MNHNS and CDR2 SASEGT come from the germline V gene. The V end lost 7 bases, the J end lost 6 bases, and 12 bases lay between the germline ends. This CDR3 is built from 13 residues. The CDR3 spells CASNPSTPGELFF. CDR3 sequence (DNA): TGTGCCAGCAACCCCTCCACCCCCGGGGAGCTGTTTTTT.

The chain employs TRBV5-1 and TRBJ2-3, with TRBD1 as a possible D gene (5 bases). V lost 4 bases and J lost 4, with 19 bases in between. Per the germline V gene, CDR1 is SGHRS and CDR2 is YFSETQ. The CDR3 sequence is 16 residues long. The CDR3 is CASSDLGQGRADTQYF. CDR3 in DNA: TGCGCCAGCAGCGATCTAGGGCAGGGAAGGGCAGATACGCAGTATTTT.

The J gene is TRBJ1-2, the V gene TRBV6-5; 7 nucleotides line up with TRBD1. The CDR3 runs to 14 residues. Germline loops: CDR1 MNHEY, CDR2 SVGAGI. Unmatched junction bases numbered 5, after V lost 4 bases and J lost 3 bases. The CDR3 region has the DNA TGTGCCAGCAGTTCCCGGGACAGATACTATGGCTACACCTTC. Translating it yields CASSSRDRYYGYTF.

This clone was counted at least ten times. The J gene is TRBJ2-5, the V gene TRBV5-1; D might be TRBD1 (6 bases). V dropped 4 bases and J dropped 0 bases, with 13 bases sitting between them. Germline V lookup: CDR1 SGHRS, CDR2 YFSETQ. The CDR3 contains 15 residues. DNA of the CDR3: TGCGCCAGCAGCCAGGGGCGGGCCGACCAAGAGACCCAGTACTTC. Translation gives CASSQGRADQETQYF.

By share, this clone ranks as medium-sized. The chain links TRBV27 to TRBJ2-7; 10 bases are a match to TRBD1. Germline V gene lookup returns CDR1 MNHEY and CDR2 SMNVEV (reference sequence). J gave up 2 bases and V 5 bases, and 6 bases lay outside the gene matches. The CDR3 is made up of 15 amino acids. CDR3 amino acids: CASSKGQGVTYEQYF. The CDR3 DNA reads TGTGCCAGCAGTAAAGGACAGGGGGTAACCTACGAGCAGTACTTC.

The V call is TRBV6-1, the J call TRBJ2-7; the D gene is possibly TRBD1 (6 bases). CDR3 length equals 14 residues. V was clipped by 11 bases and J by 5 bases, with 22 bases between them. Germline values: CDR1 MNHNS, CDR2 SASEGT. As DNA, the CDR3 is TGTGCCGGGATCCCCGGTACAGGGAACGACGAGCAGTACTTC. Amino acid sequence: CAGIPGTGNDEQYF.

This clone was detected only once. The chain employs TRBV20-1 and TRBJ2-7, with 12 bases aligning to TRBD2. This CDR3 has 17 residues. Germline assignment: CDR1 DFQATT and CDR2 SNEGSKA (reference sequence). V was clipped by 5 bases and J by 2 bases; unmatched bases: 13. DNA for the CDR3: TGCAGTGCTTTTAACCCTAGCGGGGGGGCCTTCACCTACGAGCAGTACTTC. This gives the protein CSAFNPSGGAFTYEQYF.

By share, this clone counts as medium-sized. V is TRBV29-1 and J is TRBJ1-3; the D is unclear. Germline loops: CDR1 SQVTM, CDR2 ANQGSEA. Trimming took 4 bases from V and 0 from J, leaving 7 bases between them. The CDR3 contains 13 residues. DNA of the CDR3: TGCAGCGTTGGTTCCAGCTCTGGAAACACCATATATTTT. This gives the protein CSVGSSSGNTIYF.

The rearrangement uses TRBV4-2 and TRBJ2-3; 9 bases are a match to TRBD2. V was clipped by 0 bases and J by 5 bases; unmatched bases: 9. Germline-derived CDR1 and CDR2 are LGHNA and YNFKEQ. The CDR3 contains 17 residues. The CDR3 reads CASSQDGAGGPLDTQYF. The DNA for the CDR3 is TGTGCCAGCAGCCAAGATGGGGCGGGGGGGCCATTAGATACGCAGTATTTT.

This clone has a count of ten or more. This chain links TRBV13 with TRBJ2-3, with 7 bases matching TRBD2. Germline CDR1 is PRHDT and CDR2 is FYEKMQ (reference sequence). The CDR3 length is 15 residues. Losses at the gene ends were 4 bases for V and 1 base for J; bases not matched to a gene: 5. The CDR3 sequence: CASSSTSPGTDTQYF. In nucleotides, the CDR3 is TGTGCCAGCAGCTCGACTAGCCCAGGCACAGATACGCAGTATTTT.

The chain couples TRBV11-2 to TRBJ2-3; D gene uncertain. Germline V gene data show CDR1 as SGHAT and CDR2 as FQNNGV. The CDR3 has 15 amino acids. Trimming pared 1 base from V and 4 bases from J, leaving 12 bases between. Here the CDR3 reads CASSLGLDIADTQYF. The CDR3 DNA is TGTGCCAGCAGCTTAGGTCTCGATATAGCAGATACGCAGTATTTT.

The V gene is TRBV20-1, the J gene TRBJ2-7; D could derive from TRBD1 or TRBD2 (5 bases each). The CDR3 has 14 amino acids. V lost 3 bases to trimming and J lost 2 bases, with 14 bases between them. Germline V gene sequence: CDR1 DFQATT, CDR2 SNEGSKA (reference sequence). The CDR3, as DNA: TGCAGTGCTAGTGGCCTCACGGGGCCCTACGAGCAGTACTTC. Residues: CSASGLTGPYEQYF.

In its sample, this clone ranks as medium-sized. The chain combines TRBV6-1 with TRBJ1-3; weak D call: TRBD1 (5 bases). V lost 2 bases and J 4 bases, leaving 12 bases between the germline ends. Germline CDR1 is MNHNS and CDR2 is SASEGT. This CDR3 is 15 amino acids long. The CDR3 DNA sequence: TGTGCCAGCAGTGAACTAGCGGGGGAAGGAAACACCATATATTTT. Translated: CASSELAGEGNTIYF.

The rearrangement joins TRBV12-3 or TRBV12-4 to TRBJ2-7; a weak D match, TRBD1 (5 bases). Trimming left V 5 bases short and J 3 bases short, with 17 bases between. The CDR3 sequence is 15 residues long. Here the CDR3 DNA reads TGTGCCAGCAGTAACTGGGGCGGAAGCGACTACGAGCAGTACTTC. It encodes CASSNWGGSDYEQYF.

The chain has TRBV27 and TRBJ2-3; 7 nucleotides agree with TRBD1. V lost 6 bases, J lost 7 bases, and 10 bases stayed unmatched. CDR3 size: 14 residues. CDR1 MNHEY and CDR2 SMNVEV come from the germline V gene (reference sequence). The CDR3 DNA sequence: TGTGCCAGCAGCCGACAGGGTTCGACACATACGCAGTATTTT. Translation gives CASSRQGSTHTQYF.

This clone occurred a few times. This may be a read error: a much more frequent sequence differs by one nucleotide. This rearrangement joins TRBV24-1 to TRBJ2-5; the D is unclear. Germline V gene data show CDR1 as KGHDR and CDR2 as SFDVKD. The CDR3 extends over 12 amino acids. V gave up 9 bases and J gave up 5 bases, with 12 bases separating them. In DNA, the CDR3 is TGTGCCACCCGAGTCAGGTATGAGACCCAGTACTTC. Translated: CATRVRYETQYF.

This clone has ten or more counts. J is TRBJ2-3 and V is TRBV2; D unresolved. CDR1 is SNHLY, CDR2 FYNNEI, per germline. This CDR3 region has 15 residues. Trimming removed 0 bases at V and 6 bases at J, with 13 bases between. DNA of the CDR3: TGTGCCAGCAGTGAAGCTAGGAGTTTCGGCGATACGCAGTATTTT. It codes for CASSEARSFGDTQYF.

CDR3 in DNA: TGTGCCAGCAGCTTTTCAGGGGGCGAAGGCTACACCTTC. This encodes CASSFSGGEGYTF. The chain recombines TRBV11-3 with TRBJ1-2, with 8 bases identical to TRBD1. Trimming removed 3 bases from V and 8 bases from J; junction bases left unmatched: 5. This CDR3 is 13 amino acids long. Looked up from germline, CDR1 is SGHNT and CDR2 is YENEEA.

This clone has at least ten counts. This CDR3 reads CASSLLGYTPRSRDPTGYGYTF. The CDR3, as DNA: TGTGCCAGCAGTCTTTTGGGTTATACACCCCGGAGCCGGGACCCCACGGGGTATGGCTACACCTTC. The chain uses TRBV25-1 and TRBJ1-2; a possible D gene is TRBD1 (5 bases). This CDR3 has 22 residues. V was shortened by 5 bases and J by 5 bases, with 39 bases between the two germline ends. CDR1 is MGHDK, CDR2 SYGVNS, per germline.

Within the sample, this clone is medium-sized (0.01 to 0.1%). V usage is TRBV6-2 or TRBV6-3 and J usage is TRBJ2-6; TRBD2 agrees at 8 bases. This CDR3 comprises 17 residues. Per germline, CDR1 MNHEY and CDR2 SVGEGT. J was trimmed by 1 base and V by 6 bases; bases with no gene match: 8. The CDR3 reads CASSYGGESSGANVLTF. CDR3 DNA: TGTGCCAGCAGCTACGGGGGGGAGTCGTCTGGGGCCAACGTCCTGACTTTC.

This clone was seen a few times. One junction end does not reproduce the germline sequence, and a read error may be involved. The chain combines TRBV11-1 with TRBJ2-7; D unresolved. The CDR3 is made up of 16 amino acids. Germline lookup yields CDR1 SGHAT and CDR2 FQDESV (reference sequence). The CDR3 sequence: CATSSIGNGTSYEQYF. The CDR3 nucleotides are TGTGCCACCAGCTCCATAGGCAACGGAACGTCCTACGAGCAGTACTTC.

This clone was seen ten or more times. The gene calls are TRBV6-4 and TRBJ2-3; TRBD2 matches 12 bases. The CDR3 is made up of 15 amino acids. CDR1 is MRHNA and CDR2 is SNTAGT in the germline V gene. J was trimmed by 6 bases and V by 3 bases; bases with no gene match: 4. This chain's CDR3 is CASSESSGGADTQYF. The DNA for the CDR3 is TGTGCCAGCAGTGAGTCTAGCGGGGGGGCGGATACGCAGTATTTT.

This clone is categorized as medium-sized. The chain combines TRBV7-3 with TRBJ2-3; TRBD1 or TRBD2 may be the D gene (5 bases each). The CDR3 runs to 15 residues. CDR1 is SGHTA, CDR2 FQGTGA, per germline. V lost 4 bases, J lost 3 bases, and 14 bases lay in between. In DNA, the CDR3 is TGTGCCAGCAGCTCTCGGGGTGGGGGAACAGATACGCAGTATTTT. This encodes CASSSRGGGTDTQYF.